Following are 10 T cell receptor beta chains from one sample sequenced in a study of cytomegalovirus exposure and HLA in healthy donors. Profiling relied on immunoSEQ multiplex PCR, and the TCRdb table lists in-frame clones only, not all of them. This repertoire shows 150,000 to 200,000 clones, approximately 86% found once; its top ten account for around 2.1%. Sequences were obtained from PBMCs. The receptors stem from a woman between 18 and 29 years old in good health and CMV-seronegative.

V gene TRBV4-3 combines with J gene TRBJ2-3; D is perhaps TRBD2 (6 bases). Trimming cost V 3 bases and J 0 bases, with 10 bases left between them. Looked up from germline, CDR1 is LGHNA and CDR2 is YSLEER. This CDR3 has 15 residues. The CDR3 DNA is TGCGCCAGCAGCCAGCGGGATACTAGCACAGATACGCAGTATTTT. Protein: CASSQRDTSTDTQYF.

The chain couples TRBV7-9 to TRBJ2-7, with D possibly matching TRBD2 (6 bases). The germline CDR1 and CDR2 sequences are SEHNR and FQNEAQ (reference sequence). The CDR3 runs 13 residues. V was clipped by 5 bases and J by 7 bases, with 15 bases between them. In DNA, the CDR3 is TGTGCCAGCAGCCCCCGCGGGGATCGGGAGCAGTACTTC. This gives the protein CASSPRGDREQYF.

The rearrangement links TRBV7-2 to TRBJ1-4; 12 bases align to TRBD1. V was clipped by 4 bases and J by 4 bases; unmatched bases: 1. The V gene's germline CDR1 is SGHTA and CDR2 FQGNSA. CDR3 size: 15 residues. The CDR3 region is CASSWDRGRNEKLFF. DNA of the CDR3: TGTGCCAGCAGCTGGGACAGGGGGCGTAATGAAAAACTGTTTTTT.

This sequence joins TRBV12-5 and TRBJ2-1; TRBD2 matches 10 bases. V lost 0 bases, J lost 7 bases, and 12 bases stayed unmatched. The CDR3 has 18 amino acids. From germline, CDR1 is LGHNT and CDR2 FRNRAP. The CDR3 nucleotides are TGTGCTAGTGGTTTGGTAATCGGCACTAGCGGGGCTAGGAATGAGCAGTTCTTC. Translation: CASGLVIGTSGARNEQFF.

The chain recombines TRBV29-1 with TRBJ2-7, with D perhaps TRBD2 (5 bases). Trimming left V 5 bases short and J 0 bases short, with 11 bases between. The CDR3 sequence is 13 residues long. The germline V gene encodes CDR1 SQVTM and CDR2 ANQGSEA. The CDR3 spells CSVLLTSSYEQYF. DNA for the CDR3: TGCAGCGTTCTGCTTACTAGCTCCTACGAGCAGTACTTC.

The CDR3 region is CASSVAGAGNTIYF. In nucleotides, the CDR3 is TGTGCCAGCAGCGTAGCAGGGGCTGGAAACACCATATATTTT. The chain employs TRBV9 and TRBJ1-3, with D maybe TRBD1 (6 bases). The ends were cut back, 0 bases at V and 2 bases at J, with 6 bases in the middle. This CDR3 comprises 14 residues. CDR1 is SGDLS, CDR2 YYNGEE, per germline.

The chain couples TRBV29-1 to TRBJ1-1; weak D call: TRBD1 (5 bases). The CDR3 consists of 17 residues. V was trimmed by 7 bases and J by 2 bases, leaving 26 bases between them. Germline V lookup: CDR1 SQVTM, CDR2 ANQGSEA. CDR3 residues: CSARGRLRDGFNTEAFF. CDR3 nucleotides: TGCAGCGCCCGTGGTCGGTTGCGGGACGGATTTAACACTGAAGCTTTCTTT. Using reference TRBV29-1 and TRBJ1-1 for the parts outside the CDR3, the full variable domain is SAVISQKPSRDICQRGTSLTIQCQVDSQVTMMFWYRQQPGQSLTLIATANQGSEATYESGFVIDKFPISRPNLTFSTLTVSNMSPEDSSIYLCSARGRLRDGFNTEAFFGQGTRLTVV.

The chain joins TRBV30 to TRBJ1-5, with no clear D. The ends were cut back, 2 bases at V and 1 base at J, with 6 bases in the middle. This CDR3 region has 13 residues. Germline V gene sequence: CDR1 GTSNPN, CDR2 SVGIG (reference sequence). The CDR3 spells CAWSLQSNQPQHF. The CDR3 DNA is TGTGCCTGGAGTCTCCAGAGCAATCAGCCCCAGCATTTT.

The chain carries TRBV6-1 and TRBJ2-2; D perhaps matches TRBD1 (6 bases). This CDR3 is built from 15 residues. V lost 4 bases to trimming and J lost 7 bases, with 16 bases between them. Germline V gene lookup returns CDR1 MNHNS and CDR2 SASEGT. CDR3 sequence reads: CASSGAGTYGGELFF. Here the CDR3 DNA reads TGTGCCAGCAGTGGTGCTGGGACATACGGCGGGGAGCTGTTTTTT.

The V gene is TRBV29-1, the J gene TRBJ2-1, with no clear D. Germline V CDR1 and CDR2: SQVTM, ANQGSEA. V was clipped by 8 bases and J by 0 bases, with 11 bases between them. The CDR3 totals 13 residues. CDR3 loop: CSPTLGSYNEQFF. CDR3 DNA: TGCAGCCCCACCCTAGGCTCCTACAATGAGCAGTTCTTC.